Listed below are T cell receptor beta chains from one sample, sequenced in a study of T cell repertoires in cytomegalovirus infection. TCRdb redid the calling of the reads with MiXCR, one entry per CDR3 protein. The sample holds about 570,000 distinct CDR3 sequences, 40% seen once. Antigen specificity for these receptors is unknown. The specimen was cultured PBMCs, collected from culture after CMV antigen stimulation. These receptors were obtained from a human donor in good health (CMV status not recorded). Some clones in this sample may be carry-over from other donors' samples. Each CDR3 is given with its conserved first and last residue. The D gene is left open where the match is weak. Where a row states a size, it is once, few, many or the class of an expanded clone; other rows omit it.

d_gene	abundance	v_gene	j_gene	CDR3aa	CDR3nt
TRBD2	.	TRBV12-3/TRBV12-4	TRBJ2-7	CASGRVTYEQYF	TGCGCAAGCGGGAGGGTGACCTACGAGCAGTACTTC
TRBD1	once	TRBV5-5	TRBJ2-1	CASSWTEQGNEQFF	TGTGCCAGCAGCTGGACGGAACAGGGGAATGAGCAGTTCTTC
.	.	TRBV11-2	TRBJ2-3	CASSLETGPGTQYF	TGTGCCAGCAGCTTGGAAACTGGGCCAGGTACGCAGTATTTT
TRBD1	.	TRBV7-6	TRBJ2-2	CASSLGPRGQNTGELFF	TGTGCCAGCAGCTTAGGCCCAAGGGGGCAGAACACCGGGGAGCTGTTTTTT
TRBD2	.	TRBV4-1	TRBJ2-4	CASSQEPRTSAKKNIQYF	TGCGCCAGCAGCCAAGAACCTAGGACTAGCGCGAAAAAAAACATTCAGTACTTC
TRBD2	.	TRBV4-1	TRBJ2-7	CASSQTSGGYEQYF	TGCGCCAGCAGCCAAACTAGCGGGGGCTACGAGCAGTACTTC
TRBD2	few	TRBV7-8	TRBJ2-5	CASSPGLAGEETQYF	TGTGCCAGCAGCCCGGGACTAGCGGGGGAAGAGACCCAGTACTTC
.	.	TRBV30	TRBJ2-7	CAWSMTSYEQYF	TGTGCCTGGAGTATGACTAGCTACGAGCAGTACTTC
TRBD1	.	TRBV11-3	TRBJ2-1	CASSPTGHRGDEQFF	TGTGCCAGCAGCCCGACAGGGCATAGGGGCGATGAGCAGTTCTTC
TRBD2	few	TRBV6-1	TRBJ2-7	CASGAGGFHEQYF	TGTGCCAGCGGAGCGGGGGGTTTCCACGAGCAGTACTTC
.	.	TRBV7-8	TRBJ2-5	CASSAHRAMAETQYF	TGTGCCAGCAGCGCCCACAGGGCCATGGCAGAGACCCAGTACTTC
TRBD1	.	TRBV7-9	TRBJ2-4	CASSLALATGNIQYF	TGTGCCAGCAGCTTAGCTCTGGCGACAGGGAACATTCAGTACTTC
TRBD1	.	TRBV10-3	TRBJ2-1	CASQGVVSNEQFF	TGTGCCTCTCAGGGGGTGGTTAGCAATGAGCAGTTCTTC
TRBD1	.	TRBV28	TRBJ2-5	CASSWGTGTYQETQYF	TGTGCCAGCAGTTGGGGGACAGGGACGTACCAAGAGACCCAGTACTTC
TRBD1	few	TRBV11-1	TRBJ2-2	CASSKGQGRTTGELFF	TGTGCCAGCAGCAAGGGACAGGGGAGGACCACCGGGGAGCTGTTTTTT
.	.	TRBV4-1	TRBJ2-3	CASSHPGTTRTDTQYF	TGCGCCAGCAGCCACCCCGGGACGACCCGCACAGATACGCAGTATTTT
.	few	TRBV7-2	TRBJ2-1	CASSLGTGIREQFF	TGTGCCAGCAGCTTAGGAACAGGGATCCGCGAGCAGTTCTTC
.	.	TRBV6-2/TRBV6-3	TRBJ2-1	CASSPFGQYNEQFF	TGTGCCAGCAGTCCTTTCGGACAGTACAATGAGCAGTTCTTC
.	.	TRBV27	TRBJ1-2	CASSPGWGDYGYTF	TGTGCCAGCAGTCCCGGGTGGGGGGACTATGGCTACACCTTC
.	many	TRBV7-2	TRBJ2-1	CASSLQWSGGRYEQFF	TGTGCCAGCAGCTTACAGTGGTCAGGGGGGAGGTATGAGCAGTTCTTC
TRBD1	once	TRBV20-1	TRBJ1-1	CSALRRGLTEAFF	TGCAGTGCCCTGCGCAGGGGGTTGACTGAAGCTTTCTTT
TRBD1	.	TRBV6-1	TRBJ1-5	CASIGGTGSRLSNQPQHF	TGTGCCAGCATCGGAGGGACAGGGAGTCGTCTGAGCAATCAGCCCCAGCATTTT
TRBD1	few	TRBV5-4	TRBJ2-2	CASSSETGSTGELFF	TGTGCCAGCAGCTCTGAGACAGGGAGCACCGGGGAGCTGTTTTTT
.	.	TRBV20-1	TRBJ2-5	CSARRVRETQYF	TGCAGTGCTAGAAGGGTGAGAGAGACCCAGTACTTC
TRBD2	.	TRBV7-6	TRBJ2-1	CASSLMTSANEQFF	TGTGCCAGCAGCTTAATGACTAGCGCTAATGAGCAGTTCTTC
TRBD1	few	TRBV9	TRBJ1-6	CASSVGAGDRANSPLHF	TGTGCCAGCAGCGTCGGGGCGGGAGACAGGGCCAATTCACCCCTCCACTTT
.	.	TRBV18	TRBJ2-4	CASSPPGAGANIQYF	TGTGCCAGCTCACCACCGGGTGCCGGGGCAAACATTCAGTACTTC
.	few	TRBV7-8	TRBJ2-1	CASSLQDSEYNEQFF	TGTGCCAGCAGCCTCCAGGACTCCGAATACAATGAGCAGTTCTTC
TRBD2	few	TRBV5-1	TRBJ2-1	CASSLPGGLYNEQFF	TGCGCCAGCAGCTTACCGGGGGGGCTATACAATGAGCAGTTCTTC
.	.	TRBV4-3	TRBJ1-4	CASSQGRSGIATNEKLFF	TGCGCCAGCAGCCAAGGGAGGTCCGGAATCGCAACTAATGAAAAACTGTTTTTT
.	many	TRBV7-2	TRBJ2-3	CASSPYSDTQYF	TGTGCCAGCAGCCCGTATTCGGATACGCAGTATTTT
TRBD1	.	TRBV7-8	TRBJ2-2	CASSPKRDRVGFGELFF	TGTGCCAGCAGCCCCAAAAGGGACAGGGTAGGGTTCGGGGAGCTGTTTTTT
.	few	TRBV29-1	TRBJ1-2	CSVDPWDGYGYTF	TGCAGCGTTGACCCTTGGGACGGATATGGCTACACCTTC
TRBD2	.	TRBV12-3/TRBV12-4	TRBJ2-5	CASSWTSTETQYF	TGTGCCAGCAGTTGGACTAGCACCGAGACCCAGTACTTC
.	.	TRBV9	TRBJ2-5	CASSVANQGLETQYF	TGTGCCAGCAGCGTAGCTAACCAAGGTCTGGAGACCCAGTACTTC
.	few	TRBV11-1	TRBJ1-1	CASSFLRGTEAFF	TGTGCCAGCAGCTTTTTAAGGGGAACTGAAGCTTTCTTT
.	.	TRBV20-1	TRBJ2-7	CSARAYSYEQYF	TGCAGTGCTAGGGCCTACTCCTACGAGCAGTACTTC
TRBD1	few	TRBV27	TRBJ1-2	CASSLAGGLGYTF	TGTGCCAGCAGTTTGGCAGGGGGCCTTGGCTACACCTTC
TRBD1	many	TRBV7-2	TRBJ2-5	CASSPRGYQETQYF	TGTGCCAGCAGTCCCAGGGGGTACCAAGAGACCCAGTACTTC
.	.	TRBV6-2/TRBV6-3	TRBJ2-2	CASSYLAGGELFF	TGTGCCAGCAGTTATTTAGCCGGCGGGGAGCTGTTTTTT
.	.	TRBV6-2/TRBV6-3	TRBJ2-5	CASSLTSPVETQYF	TGTGCCAGCAGCCTCACTAGCCCGGTAGAGACCCAGTACTTC